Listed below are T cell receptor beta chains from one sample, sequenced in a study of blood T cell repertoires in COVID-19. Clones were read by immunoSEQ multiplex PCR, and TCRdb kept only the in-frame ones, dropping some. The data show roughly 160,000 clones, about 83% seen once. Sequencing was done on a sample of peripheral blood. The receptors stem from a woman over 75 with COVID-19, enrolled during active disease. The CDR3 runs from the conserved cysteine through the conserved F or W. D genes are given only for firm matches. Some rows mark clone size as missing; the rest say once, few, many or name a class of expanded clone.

CDR3: CASSPSPGQGTSYNSPLHF; DNA: TGTGCCAGCTCACCGTCCCCGGGACAGGGAACTTCCTATAATTCACCCCTCCACTTT; J: TRBJ1-6; size: -; V: TRBV18; D: TRBD1
CDR3: CASSQGQEYNEQFF; DNA: TGTGCCAGCAGCCAAGGGCAGGAATACAATGAGCAGTTCTTC; J: TRBJ2-1; size: -; V: TRBV3-1/TRBV3-2; D: -
CDR3: CASSYGTSGTDTQYF; DNA: TGTGCCAGCAGTTACGGGACTAGCGGCACAGATACGCAGTATTTT; J: TRBJ2-3; size: -; V: TRBV6-2/TRBV6-3; D: TRBD2
CDR3: CASSIAGGPLSDTQYF; DNA: TGTGCCAGCAGCATAGCGGGAGGGCCCTTGTCAGATACGCAGTATTTT; J: TRBJ2-3; size: -; V: TRBV7-3; D: TRBD2
CDR3: CASSPRGDTQYF; DNA: TGTGCCAGTAGCCCCCGAGGAGATACGCAGTATTTT; J: TRBJ2-3; size: -; V: TRBV19; D: -
CDR3: CAIREGLAEYNEQFF; DNA: TGTGCCATCAGGGAGGGACTAGCAGAATACAATGAGCAGTTCTTC; J: TRBJ2-1; size: -; V: TRBV10-3; D: TRBD2
CDR3: CASSPGHSNLNTEAFF; DNA: TGTGCCAGCAGCCCCGGACATAGCAATTTGAACACTGAAGCTTTCTTT; J: TRBJ1-1; size: once; V: TRBV7-2; D: -
CDR3: CSASIGTGGNQPQHF; DNA: TGCAGTGCTAGTATAGGGACAGGGGGCAATCAGCCCCAGCATTTT; J: TRBJ1-5; size: -; V: TRBV20-1; D: TRBD1
CDR3: CASSRYRRGPSGEQFF; DNA: TGTGCCAGCAGTAGGTATAGGCGGGGCCCCTCAGGCGAGCAGTTCTTC; J: TRBJ2-1; size: once; V: TRBV13; D: -
CDR3: CASSLGNTIYF; DNA: TGTGCCAGCAGCCTAGGAAACACCATATATTTT; J: TRBJ1-3; size: once; V: TRBV7-6; D: -
CDR3: CASSSGQEDFSYEQYF; DNA: TGTGCCAGCAGCTCGGGACAGGAGGACTTTAGTTACGAGCAGTACTTC; J: TRBJ2-7; size: -; V: TRBV11-2; D: TRBD1